This TCR beta chain was obtained from a study of beta chain features in type 1 diabetes. Study-level points and caveats: Fewer insertions but more deletions were seen at VDJ junctions in type 1 diabetes patients. Shorter TCRB CDR3s, moderately but significantly so, were found in Type 1 diabetes patients in all four CD4+ subsets.

The sample holds a few counts of this clone. What it recognizes is unknown. V shed 3 bases and J shed 4 bases, with 14 bases lying between them. The CDR3 has 14 amino acids. Per germline, CDR1 SQVTM and CDR2 ANQGSEA. The entirety of the isolated RNA underwent reverse transcription, so expressed TCRB transcripts were sequenced. Generated by immunoSEQ multiplex PCR, the TCRdb table keeps only in-frame clones and is missing some. The sample shows 240,000 or so clones, roughly 20% of them seen only once. Via the markers CD45RO/CCR7/CD25/CD127/CD95/CD27, stem cell-like memory, regulatory, central memory and naive CD4+ cells were sorted.

V and J are TRBV29-1 and TRBJ2-3, with D possibly TRBD1 on 6 matching bases. This receptor was taken from a woman aged 40-49 years with type 1 diabetes. The sequenced sample consisted of naive CD4+ T cells from blood. CDR3 nucleotide sequence: TGCAGCGTTGACGCCAGGGGATGGGCAGATACGCAGTATTTT. Encoded protein: CSVDARGWADTQYF.